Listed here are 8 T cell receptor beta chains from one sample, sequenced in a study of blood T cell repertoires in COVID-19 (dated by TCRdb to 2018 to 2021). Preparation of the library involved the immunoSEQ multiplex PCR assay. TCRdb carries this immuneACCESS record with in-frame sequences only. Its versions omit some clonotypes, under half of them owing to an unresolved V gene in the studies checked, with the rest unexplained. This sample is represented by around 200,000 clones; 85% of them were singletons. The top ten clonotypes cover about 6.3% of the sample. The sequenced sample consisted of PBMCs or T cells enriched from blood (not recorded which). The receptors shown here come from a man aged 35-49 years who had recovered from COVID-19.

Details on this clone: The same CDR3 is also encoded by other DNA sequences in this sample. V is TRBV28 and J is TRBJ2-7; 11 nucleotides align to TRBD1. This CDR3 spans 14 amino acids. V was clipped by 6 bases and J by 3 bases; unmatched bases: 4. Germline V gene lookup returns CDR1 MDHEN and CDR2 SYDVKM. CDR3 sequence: CASSPGTGGYEQYF. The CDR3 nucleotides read TGTGCCAGCAGCCCCGGGACAGGGGGCTACGAGCAGTACTTC.

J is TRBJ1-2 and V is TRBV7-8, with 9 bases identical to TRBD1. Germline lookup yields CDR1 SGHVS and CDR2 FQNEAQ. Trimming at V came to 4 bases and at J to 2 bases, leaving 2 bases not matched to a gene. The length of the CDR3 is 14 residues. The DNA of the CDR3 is TGTGCCAGCAGCTCAGGGACAGGGAACTATGGCTACACCTTC. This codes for CASSSGTGNYGYTF.

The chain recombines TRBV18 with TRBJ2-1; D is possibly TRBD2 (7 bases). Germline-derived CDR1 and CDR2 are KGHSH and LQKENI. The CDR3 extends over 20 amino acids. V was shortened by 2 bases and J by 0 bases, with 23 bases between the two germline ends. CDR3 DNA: TGTGCCAGCTCACCAACGTCGGGCCGAGGGGGGGGGAGCTCCTACAATGAGCAGTTCTTC. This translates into CASSPTSGRGGGSSYNEQFF.

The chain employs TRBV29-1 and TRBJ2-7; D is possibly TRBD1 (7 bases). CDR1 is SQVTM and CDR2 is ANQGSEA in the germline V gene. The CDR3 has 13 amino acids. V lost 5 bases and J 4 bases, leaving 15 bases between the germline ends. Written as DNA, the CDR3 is TGCAGCGTTCGCGAGGGGGCGGGGTACGAGCAGTACTTC. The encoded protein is CSVREGAGYEQYF.

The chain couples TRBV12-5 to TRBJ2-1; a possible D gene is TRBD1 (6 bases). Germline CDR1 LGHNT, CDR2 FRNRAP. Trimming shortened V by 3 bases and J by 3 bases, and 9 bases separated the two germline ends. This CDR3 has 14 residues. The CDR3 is CASGFAGDYNEQFF. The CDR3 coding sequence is TGTGCTAGTGGTTTTGCAGGGGACTACAATGAGCAGTTCTTC.

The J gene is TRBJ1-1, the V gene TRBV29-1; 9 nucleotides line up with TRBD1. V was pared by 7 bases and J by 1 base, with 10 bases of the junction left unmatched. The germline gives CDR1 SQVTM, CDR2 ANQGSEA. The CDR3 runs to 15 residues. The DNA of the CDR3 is TGCAGCGCGCTTCCACAGGGGGCAGCGAACACTGAAGCTTTCTTT. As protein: CSALPQGAANTEAFF.

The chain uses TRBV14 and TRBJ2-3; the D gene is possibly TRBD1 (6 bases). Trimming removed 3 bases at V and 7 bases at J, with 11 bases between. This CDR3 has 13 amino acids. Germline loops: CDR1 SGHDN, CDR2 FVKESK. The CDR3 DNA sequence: TGTGCCAGCAGCCAGGTCCAGGGGAATACGCAGTATTTT. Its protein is CASSQVQGNTQYF.

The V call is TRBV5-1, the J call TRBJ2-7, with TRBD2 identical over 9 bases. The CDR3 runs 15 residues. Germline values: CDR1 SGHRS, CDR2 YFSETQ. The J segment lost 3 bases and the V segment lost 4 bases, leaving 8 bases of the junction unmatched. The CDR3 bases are TGCGCCAGCAGCCTTAGCGGGGGTCTATACTACGAGCAGTACTTC. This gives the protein CASSLSGGLYYEQYF.